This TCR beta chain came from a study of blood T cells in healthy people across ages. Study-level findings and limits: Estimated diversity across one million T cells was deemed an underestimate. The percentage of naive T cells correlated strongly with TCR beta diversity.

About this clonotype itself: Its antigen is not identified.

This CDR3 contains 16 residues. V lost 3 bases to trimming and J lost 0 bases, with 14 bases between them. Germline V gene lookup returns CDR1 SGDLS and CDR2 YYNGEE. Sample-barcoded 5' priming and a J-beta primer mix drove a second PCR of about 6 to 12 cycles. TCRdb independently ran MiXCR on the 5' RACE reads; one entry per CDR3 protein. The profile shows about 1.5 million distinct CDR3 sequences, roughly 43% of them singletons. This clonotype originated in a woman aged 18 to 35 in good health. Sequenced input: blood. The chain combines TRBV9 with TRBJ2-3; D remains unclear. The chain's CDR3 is CASSASPGPSTDTQYF. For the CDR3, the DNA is TGTGCCAGCAGCGCCTCCCCGGGCCCTAGCACAGATACGCAGTATTTT.